Sequencing of this TCR beta chain was carried out in a study of blood T cell repertoires in COVID-19. Study at large: From T cells, B-cell-depleted T cells, or PBMCs came the material, which was cDNA or gDNA.

Sequencing was performed with immunoSEQ multiplex PCR; in TCRdb, only in-frame clones are kept and a portion is missing. The sample has approximately 390,000 clones, around 87% seen once; the top ten hold 6.5%. This CDR3 contains 17 residues. V shed 0 bases and J shed 4 bases, with 18 bases lying between them. The germline V gene has CDR1 PRHDT and CDR2 FYEKMQ (reference sequence). The TCR originated in a man aged 18 to 35 with active or convalescent COVID-19. This chain connects TRBV13 to TRBJ2-5; D may be TRBD2 (5 bases). The specimen sequenced was peripheral blood. The CDR3 nucleotides are TGTGCCAGCAGCTTAGGATCGGCAGGAAGACGGGGAGAGACCCAGTACTTC. Protein sequence: CASSLGSAGRRGETQYF.